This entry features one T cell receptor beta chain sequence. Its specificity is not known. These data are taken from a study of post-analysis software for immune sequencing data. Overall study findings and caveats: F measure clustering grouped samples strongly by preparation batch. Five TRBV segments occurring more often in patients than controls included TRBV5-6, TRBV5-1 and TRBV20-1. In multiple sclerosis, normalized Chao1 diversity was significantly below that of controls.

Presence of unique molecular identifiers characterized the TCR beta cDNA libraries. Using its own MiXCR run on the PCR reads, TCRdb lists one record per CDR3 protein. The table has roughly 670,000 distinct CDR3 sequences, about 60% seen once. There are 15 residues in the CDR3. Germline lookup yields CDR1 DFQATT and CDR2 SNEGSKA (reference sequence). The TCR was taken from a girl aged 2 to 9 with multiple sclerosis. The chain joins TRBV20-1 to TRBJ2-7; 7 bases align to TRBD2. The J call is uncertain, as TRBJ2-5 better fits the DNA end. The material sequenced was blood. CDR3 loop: CSAKASGLGRETQYF. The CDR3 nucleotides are TGCAGTGCTAAGGCTAGCGGCCTGGGTAGGGAGACCCAGTACTTC.